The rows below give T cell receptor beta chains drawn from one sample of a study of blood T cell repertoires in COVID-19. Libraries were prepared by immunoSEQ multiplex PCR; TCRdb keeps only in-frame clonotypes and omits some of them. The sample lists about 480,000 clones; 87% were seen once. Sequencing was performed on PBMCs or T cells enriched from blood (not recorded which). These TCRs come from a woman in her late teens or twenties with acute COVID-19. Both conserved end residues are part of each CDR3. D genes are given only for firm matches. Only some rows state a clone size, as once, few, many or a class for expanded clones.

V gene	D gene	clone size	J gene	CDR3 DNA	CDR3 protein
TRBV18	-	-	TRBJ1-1	TGTGCCAGCTCACCAGGGGGCGTAACTGAAGCTTTCTTT	CASSPGGVTEAFF
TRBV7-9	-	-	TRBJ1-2	TGTGCCAGCAGCTTAGCGCTGGCAGACTATGGCTACACCTTC	CASSLALADYGYTF
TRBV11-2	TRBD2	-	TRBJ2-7	TGTGCCAGCAGCTCGGGACTAGCGTACGAGCAGTACTTC	CASSSGLAYEQYF
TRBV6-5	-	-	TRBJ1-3	TGTGCCAGCAGTTCGTCAGGGCAATCCGGAAACACCATATATTTT	CASSSSGQSGNTIYF
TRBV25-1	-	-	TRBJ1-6	TGTGCCAGCAGCGAAACAGAGAGGGATAATTCACCCCTCCACTTT	CASSETERDNSPLHF
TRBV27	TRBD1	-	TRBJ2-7	TGTGCCAGCAGCCCAGGACAGGGCTACGAGCAGTACTTC	CASSPGQGYEQYF
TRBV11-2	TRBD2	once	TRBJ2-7	TGTGCCAGCAGAAGACTAGCGGGAGTCTACGAGCAGTACTTC	CASRRLAGVYEQYF
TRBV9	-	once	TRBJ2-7	TGTGCCAGCAGCCTCCGGGCAGGGGAAAGCTACGAGCAGTACTTC	CASSLRAGESYEQYF
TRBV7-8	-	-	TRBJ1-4	TGTGCCAGCAGCTTAGGACAGGACCGAAGGGGTGAAAAACTGTTTTTT	CASSLGQDRRGEKLFF
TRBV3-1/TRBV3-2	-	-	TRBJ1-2	TGTGCCAGCAGCCGGCATGGCTACACCTTC	CASSRHGYTF
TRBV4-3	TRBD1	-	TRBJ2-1	TGCGCCAGCAGCCACCTACTCGGACAGGTCGGATACTACAATGAGCAGTTCTTC	CASSHLLGQVGYYNEQFF
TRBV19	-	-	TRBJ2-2	TGTGCCAGTAGTATAGGTTCCAGGACGGGAAACACCGGGGAGCTGTTTTTT	CASSIGSRTGNTGELFF
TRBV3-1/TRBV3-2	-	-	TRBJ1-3	TGTGCCAGCAGCCCTGCGGGCCAAGGCGGAAACACCATATATTTT	CASSPAGQGGNTIYF
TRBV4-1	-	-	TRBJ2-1	TGCGCCAGCAGCCTCCTGGACGGGAACAATGAGCAGTTCTTC	CASSLLDGNNEQFF
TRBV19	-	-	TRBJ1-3	TGTGCCAGTAGTGGGGAGCCTGGAAACACCATATATTTT	CASSGEPGNTIYF
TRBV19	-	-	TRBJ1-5	TGTGCCAGTAGTATAGCCAGACACAGGTGGGCCAATCAGCCCCAGCATTTT	CASSIARHRWANQPQHF
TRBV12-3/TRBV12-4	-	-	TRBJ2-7	TGTGCCAGCAGTTTGTTACAGAGTAGCGAGCAGTACTTC	CASSLLQSSEQYF
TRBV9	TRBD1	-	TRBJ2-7	TGTGCCAGCTCACAATCCCGGGGACAGGGGACCTACGAGCAGTACTTC	CASSQSRGQGTYEQYF
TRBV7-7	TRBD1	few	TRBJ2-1	TGTGCCAGCAGCGCCGGGACAGGGGGGAACAATGAGCAGTTCTTC	CASSAGTGGNNEQFF
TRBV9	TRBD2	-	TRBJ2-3	TGTGCCAGCAGCGTCCCCACTAGCGGGACAGATACGCAGTATTTT	CASSVPTSGTDTQYF
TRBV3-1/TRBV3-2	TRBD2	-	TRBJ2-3	TGTGCCAGCAGTCAGCGAGCTAGCGGGGGTTCAGATACGCAGTATTTT	CASSQRASGGSDTQYF
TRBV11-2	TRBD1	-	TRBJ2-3	TGTGCCAGCAGTTACCCCGGGACAGGAGGAGATACGCAGTATTTT	CASSYPGTGGDTQYF
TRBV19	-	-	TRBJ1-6	TGTGCCAGTAGTATCCCCCAGGGCGGTTCACCCCTCCACTTT	CASSIPQGGSPLHF
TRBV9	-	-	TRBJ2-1	TGTGCCAGCAGCGGGGACTCGAATGAGCAGTTCTTC	CASSGDSNEQFF
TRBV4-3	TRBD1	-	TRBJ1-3	TGCGCCAGCAGCCAATGGGCACCCGGGACAGGGGCTTGGAGCTCTGGAAACACCATATATTTT	CASSQWAPGTGAWSSGNTIYF
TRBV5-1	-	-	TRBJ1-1	TGCGCCAGCAGCTTGGCCTATCTTCGCACTGAAGCTTTCTTT	CASSLAYLRTEAFF
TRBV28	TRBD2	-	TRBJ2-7	TGTGCCAGCAGCCCGACTAGCGGGTTGTCCTACGAGCAGTACTTC	CASSPTSGLSYEQYF
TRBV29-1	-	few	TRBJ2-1	TGCAGCGTTTCTTCCTACAATGAGCAGTTCTTC	CSVSSYNEQFF
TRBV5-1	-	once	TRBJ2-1	TGCGCCAGCAGCTTGATGGGCGGGATCTCCTACAATGAGCAGTTCTTC	CASSLMGGISYNEQFF
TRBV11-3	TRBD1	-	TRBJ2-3	TGTGCCAGCAGCCCTGGGGACAGGTACACAGATACGCAGTATTTT	CASSPGDRYTDTQYF
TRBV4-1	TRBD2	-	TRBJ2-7	TGCGCCAGCAGCCAAGATGGGAGCGGGGCCTACGAGCAGTACTTC	CASSQDGSGAYEQYF
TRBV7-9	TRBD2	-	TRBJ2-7	TGTGCCAGCAGCTTACCTGACCCCTTGGGCGGGAGGGCCCAGGACGAGCAGTACTTC	CASSLPDPLGGRAQDEQYF
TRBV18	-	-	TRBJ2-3	TGTGCCAGCTCCCGGTCCGCGGATAGCACAGATACGCAGTATTTT	CASSRSADSTDTQYF
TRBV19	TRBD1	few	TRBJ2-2	TGTGCCAGTTCCCTCCGGGACAGGGTCACCGGGGAGCTGTTTTTT	CASSLRDRVTGELFF
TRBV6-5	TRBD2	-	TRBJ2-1	TGTGCCAGCAGTTACTCGCGGGGGGACAATGAGCAGTTCTTC	CASSYSRGDNEQFF
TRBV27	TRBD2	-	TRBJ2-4	TGTGCCAGCACTGGACTAGCGGGGGACAAAAACATTCAGTACTTC	CASTGLAGDKNIQYF
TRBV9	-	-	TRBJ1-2	TGTGCCAGCAGCGTAGACTCCGGCGGGACTTATTACCCCTATGGCTACACCTTC	CASSVDSGGTYYPYGYTF
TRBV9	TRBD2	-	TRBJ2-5	TGTGCCAGCAGCGTCATGGTAGCGGGGGCCAAAGAGACCCAGTACTTC	CASSVMVAGAKETQYF
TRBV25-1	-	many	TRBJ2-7	TGTGCCAGCAGCGAGGGGGGGCCCTACGAGCAGTACTTC	CASSEGGPYEQYF
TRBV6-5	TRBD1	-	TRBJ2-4	TGTGCCACTTCACAGGGGTTTGCCAAAAACATTCAGTACTTC	CATSQGFAKNIQYF
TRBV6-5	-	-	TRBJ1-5	TGTGCCAGCAGTTCCCACAGACAAAGTAGTCAGCCCCAGCATTTT	CASSSHRQSSQPQHF